This T cell receptor beta chain was captured in a study of T cell responses to AZD1222 COVID-19 vaccine. General observations from the study: Unmutated regions of variants are reportedly targeted by nearly half of spike-specific TCRs.

As concerns this clone: What it recognizes is unknown.

The germline V gene has CDR1 LNHDA and CDR2 SQIVND (reference sequence). CDR3 size: 15 residues. Trimming took off 7 bases at V and 2 bases at J, with 17 bases between the two ends. The repertoire was sequenced with immunoSEQ multiplex PCR; TCRdb's copy has only in-frame clones and lacks some. The table lists tens of thousands of clones, around 82% of them singletons. This chain connects TRBV19 to TRBJ1-1; D is undetermined. The sequence was obtained from an adult in good health. The sample here was peripheral blood, taken on day 0 of AZD1222 vaccination. DNA of the CDR3: TGTGCCAGTAAACTCTCGAGGGAGGCAAACACTGAAGCTTTCTTT. Translating gives CASKLSREANTEAFF. The entire variable domain, with the rest obtained from reference TRBV19 and TRBJ1-1, is as follows: DGGITQSPKYLFRKEGQNVTLSCEQNLNHDAMYWYRQDPGQGLRLIYYSQIVNDFQKGDIAEGYSVSREKKESFPLTVTSAQKNPTAFYLCASKLSREANTEAFFGQGTRLTVV.